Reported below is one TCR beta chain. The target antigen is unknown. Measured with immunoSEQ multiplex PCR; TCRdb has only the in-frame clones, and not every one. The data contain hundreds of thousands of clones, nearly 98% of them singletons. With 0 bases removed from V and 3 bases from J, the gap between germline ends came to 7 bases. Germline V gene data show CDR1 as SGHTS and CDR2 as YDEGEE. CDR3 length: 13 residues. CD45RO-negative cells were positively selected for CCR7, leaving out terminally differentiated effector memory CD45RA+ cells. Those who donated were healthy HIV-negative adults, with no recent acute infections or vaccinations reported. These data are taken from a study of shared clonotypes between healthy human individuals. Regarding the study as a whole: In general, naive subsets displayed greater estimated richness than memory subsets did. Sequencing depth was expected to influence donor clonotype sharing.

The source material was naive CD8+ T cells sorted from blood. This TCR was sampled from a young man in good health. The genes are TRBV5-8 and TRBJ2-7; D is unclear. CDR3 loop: CASSLAPNYEQYF. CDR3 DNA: TGTGCCAGCAGCTTGGCTCCGAACTACGAGCAGTACTTC.